Listed below are T cell receptor beta chains from one sample, sequenced in a study of OX40 agonist ivuxolimab in advanced cancers. The method was immunoSEQ multiplex PCR; TCRdb's version includes in-frame clones alone and lacks a portion of them. The table includes 80,000 to 100,000 clones, around 94% detected once. Specimen: CD4+ or CD8+ T cells sorted from blood, collected in a trial of the OX40 agonist ivuxolimab. These receptors came from an adult with an advanced solid tumor such as melanoma, head and neck, liver or kidney cancer. The CDR3 runs from the conserved cysteine through the conserved F or W. A D gene is named only where the DNA matches it firmly. Size is stated for part of the rows, as once, few or many counts, or as a class when the clone is expanded.

TRBV29-1	-	-	TRBJ2-3	CSVEGTRSTDTQYF	TGCAGCGTTGAAGGGACTCGGAGCACAGATACGCAGTATTTT
TRBV6-1	TRBD1	-	TRBJ1-2	CASSSDRGEDYGYTF	TGTGCCAGCAGTTCAGACAGGGGAGAGGACTATGGCTACACCTTC
TRBV28	TRBD1	-	TRBJ2-7	CASRDSGSYEQYF	TGTGCCAGTCGGGACAGTGGTTCGTACGAGCAGTACTTC
TRBV6-1	-	-	TRBJ1-2	CASSGGGGYTF	TGTGCCAGCAGTGGGGGCGGCGGCTACACCTTC
TRBV6-1	TRBD1	once	TRBJ2-5	CATEGAYQETQYF	TGTGCCACTGAGGGGGCGTACCAAGAGACCCAGTACTTC
TRBV27	-	-	TRBJ2-7	CASRVQGNYHYEQYF	TGTGCCAGCAGGGTACAGGGTAACTACCACTACGAGCAGTACTTC
TRBV5-1	-	-	TRBJ2-1	CASSINYNEQFF	TGCGCCAGCAGCATCAACTACAATGAGCAGTTCTTC
TRBV5-1	-	-	TRBJ1-1	CASGVGTEAFF	TGCGCCAGCGGCGTCGGAACTGAAGCTTTCTTT
TRBV6-5	-	-	TRBJ1-1	CASGSTGTYTEAFF	TGTGCCAGCGGTTCTACAGGGACGTACACTGAAGCTTTCTTT
TRBV27	-	-	TRBJ2-7	CASSLRGGTYEQYF	TGTGCCAGCAGTTTAAGGGGCGGTACCTACGAGCAGTACTTC
TRBV9	-	-	TRBJ2-1	CASSVAGFDNEQFF	TGTGCCAGCAGCGTAGCAGGGTTCGACAATGAGCAGTTCTTC
TRBV23-1	TRBD1	-	TRBJ1-2	CASSSYPGGSGYTF	TGCGCCAGCAGTTCTTACCCAGGGGGCAGTGGCTACACCTTC
TRBV7-7	TRBD1	-	TRBJ2-3	CASSRTGYTDTQYF	TGTGCCAGCAGCAGGACAGGCTACACAGATACGCAGTATTTT
TRBV11-2	TRBD1	-	TRBJ1-5	CASSDRGDQPQHF	TGTGCCAGCAGCGACAGGGGGGATCAGCCCCAGCATTTT
TRBV15	TRBD1	-	TRBJ1-2	CATSTNRQGTNYGYTF	TGTGCCACCAGCACGAATCGACAGGGGACTAACTATGGCTACACCTTC
TRBV6-5	-	-	TRBJ2-3	CASSYRGAPTDTQYF	TGTGCCAGCAGCTATCGGGGCGCCCCCACAGATACGCAGTATTTT
TRBV5-6	-	-	TRBJ1-4	CASSWGFPATNEKLFF	TGTGCCAGCAGCTGGGGATTCCCCGCAACTAATGAAAAACTGTTTTTT
TRBV19	-	-	TRBJ2-1	CASSISSGNYNEQFF	TGTGCCAGTAGTATAAGTAGCGGCAACTACAATGAGCAGTTCTTC
TRBV6-5	-	once	TRBJ2-1	CASSDRDGINEQFF	TGTGCCAGCAGCGATCGGGACGGTATCAATGAGCAGTTCTTC
TRBV25-1	-	once	TRBJ1-2	CASSGRLYGYTF	TGTGCCAGCAGTGGCCGGCTCTATGGCTACACCTTC
TRBV27	-	-	TRBJ2-5	CASSLSGAPQETQYF	TGTGCCAGCAGTTTATCGGGGGCCCCCCAAGAGACCCAGTACTTC
TRBV9	-	once	TRBJ2-6	CASSVGEGDPGANVLTF	TGTGCCAGCAGCGTAGGAGAGGGAGACCCTGGGGCCAACGTCCTGACTTTC